This paragraph covers one T cell receptor beta chain sequence. Assay: immunoSEQ multiplex PCR; the TCRdb copy retains only in-frame clones and omits some. This sample yields about 280,000 clones, of which about 85% are seen a single time; 2.5% to 3% belongs to the top ten. Trimming removed 3 bases from V and 2 bases from J; junction bases left unmatched: 8. CDR1 SGHNT and CDR2 YYREEE come from the germline V gene (reference sequence). The CDR3 covers 15 residues. This entry belongs to a study of blood T cell repertoires in COVID-19. Study summary: In each case, the material was cDNA or gDNA derived from T cells, B-cell-depleted T cells, or PBMCs.

The sequenced sample was PBMCs or T cells enriched from blood (not recorded which). The source of this sequence is a woman aged 45 to 65 who had recovered from COVID-19. The genes are TRBV5-4 and TRBJ2-7; 7 bases are shared with TRBD2. The CDR3 is CASSSSGDAPYEQYF. CDR3 nucleotide sequence: TGTGCCAGCAGCTCGAGCGGGGATGCCCCCTACGAGCAGTACTTC.